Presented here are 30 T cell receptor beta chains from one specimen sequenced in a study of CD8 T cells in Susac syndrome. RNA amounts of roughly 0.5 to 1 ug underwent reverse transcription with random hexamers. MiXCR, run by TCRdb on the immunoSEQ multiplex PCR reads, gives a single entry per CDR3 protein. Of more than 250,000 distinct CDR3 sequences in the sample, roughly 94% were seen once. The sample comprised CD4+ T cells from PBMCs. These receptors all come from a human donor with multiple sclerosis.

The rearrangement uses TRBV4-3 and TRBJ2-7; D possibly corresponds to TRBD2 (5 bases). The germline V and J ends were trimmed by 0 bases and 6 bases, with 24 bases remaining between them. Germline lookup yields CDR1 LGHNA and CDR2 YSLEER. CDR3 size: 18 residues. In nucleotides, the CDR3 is TGCGCCAGCAGCCAAGATTTGGCCCCGGGATCAAAACGTCGCGAGCAGTACTTC. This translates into CASSQDLAPGSKRREQYF.

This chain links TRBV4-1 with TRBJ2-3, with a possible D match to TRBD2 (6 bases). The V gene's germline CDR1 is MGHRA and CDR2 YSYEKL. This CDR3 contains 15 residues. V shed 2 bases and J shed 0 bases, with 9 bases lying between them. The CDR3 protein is CASSQPGLSTDTQYF. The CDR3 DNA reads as TGCGCCAGCAGCCAACCGGGACTCAGCACAGATACGCAGTATTTT.

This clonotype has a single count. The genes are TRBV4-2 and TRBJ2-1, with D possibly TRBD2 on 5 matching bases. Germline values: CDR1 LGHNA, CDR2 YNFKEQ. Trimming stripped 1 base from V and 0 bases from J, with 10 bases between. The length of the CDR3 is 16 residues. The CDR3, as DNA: TGTGCCAGCAGCCAAGGGCAAGCGGTCTCCTACAATGAGCAGTTCTTC. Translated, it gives CASSQGQAVSYNEQFF.

CDR3 bases: TGTGCCAGCAGTCTGGTGGGGTTTGGGCACAATGAGCAGTTCTTC. It codes for CASSLVGFGHNEQFF. J is TRBJ2-1 and V is TRBV12-3 or TRBV12-4; the D is unclear. The ends were cut back, 5 bases at V and 5 bases at J, with 16 bases in the middle. This CDR3 has 15 amino acids.

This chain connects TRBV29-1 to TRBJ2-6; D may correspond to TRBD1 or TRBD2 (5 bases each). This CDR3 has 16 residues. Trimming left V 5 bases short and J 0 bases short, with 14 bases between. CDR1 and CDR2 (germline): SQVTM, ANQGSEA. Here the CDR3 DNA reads TGCAGCGTTCTGGGGCGTGGACTCTCTGGGGCCAACGTCCTGACTTTC. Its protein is CSVLGRGLSGANVLTF.

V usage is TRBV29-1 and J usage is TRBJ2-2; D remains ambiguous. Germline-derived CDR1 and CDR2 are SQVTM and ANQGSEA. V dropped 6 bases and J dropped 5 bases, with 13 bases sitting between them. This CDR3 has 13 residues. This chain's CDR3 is CSVDKSGTGELFF. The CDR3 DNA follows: TGCAGCGTAGACAAGAGTGGGACCGGGGAGCTGTTTTTT.

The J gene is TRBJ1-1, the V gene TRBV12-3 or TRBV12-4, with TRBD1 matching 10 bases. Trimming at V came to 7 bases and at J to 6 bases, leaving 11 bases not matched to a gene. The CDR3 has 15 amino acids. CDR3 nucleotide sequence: TGTGCCAGCATTCACCGGGACAGGGGATCCGCTGAAGCTTTCTTT. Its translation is CASIHRDRGSAEAFF.

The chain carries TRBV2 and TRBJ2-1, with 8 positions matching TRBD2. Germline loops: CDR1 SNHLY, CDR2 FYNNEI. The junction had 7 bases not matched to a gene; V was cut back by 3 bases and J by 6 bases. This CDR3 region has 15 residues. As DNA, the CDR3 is TGTGCCAGCAGTGATAGGAGCGGGGGACTCAATGAGCAGTTCTTC. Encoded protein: CASSDRSGGLNEQFF.

The CDR3 DNA reads as TGCAGTGCTAGCCCCCCCGGGCGGGCGAGCTCCTACAATGAGCAGTTCTTC. Protein product: CSASPPGRASSYNEQFF. This chain links TRBV20-1 with TRBJ2-1; maybe TRBD2 (5 bases). The V end lost 3 bases, the J end lost 0 bases, and 18 bases lay between the germline ends. CDR1 is DFQATT and CDR2 is SNEGSKA in the germline V gene (reference sequence). The CDR3 totals 17 residues.

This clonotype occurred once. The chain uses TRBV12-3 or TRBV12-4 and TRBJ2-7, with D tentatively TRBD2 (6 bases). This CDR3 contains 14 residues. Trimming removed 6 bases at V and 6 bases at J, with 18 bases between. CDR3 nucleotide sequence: TGTGCCAGCAGCCTTACTCGGGAGAGCTCCGAGCAGTACTTC. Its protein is CASSLTRESSEQYF.

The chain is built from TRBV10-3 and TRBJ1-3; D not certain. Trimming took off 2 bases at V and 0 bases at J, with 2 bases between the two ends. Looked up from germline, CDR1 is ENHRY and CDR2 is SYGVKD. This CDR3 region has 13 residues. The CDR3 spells CAISETSGNTIYF. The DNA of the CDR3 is TGTGCCATCAGTGAGACCTCTGGAAACACCATATATTTT.

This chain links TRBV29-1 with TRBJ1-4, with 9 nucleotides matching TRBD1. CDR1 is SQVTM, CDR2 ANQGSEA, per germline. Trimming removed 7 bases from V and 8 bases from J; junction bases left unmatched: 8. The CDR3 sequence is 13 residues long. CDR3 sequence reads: CSAGPGTGEKLFF. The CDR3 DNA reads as TGCAGCGCCGGGCCCGGGACAGGGGAAAAACTGTTTTTT. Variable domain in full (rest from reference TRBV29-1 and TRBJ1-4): SAVISQKPSRDICQRGTSLTIQCQVDSQVTMMFWYRQQPGQSLTLIATANQGSEATYESGFVIDKFPISRPNLTFSTLTVSNMSPEDSSIYLCSAGPGTGEKLFFGSGTQLSVL.

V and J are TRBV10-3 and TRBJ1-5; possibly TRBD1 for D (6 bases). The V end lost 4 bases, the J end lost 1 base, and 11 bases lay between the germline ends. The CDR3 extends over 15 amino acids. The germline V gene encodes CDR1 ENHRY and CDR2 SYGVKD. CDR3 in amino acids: CAISVTGYSNQPQHF. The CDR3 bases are TGTGCCATCAGTGTAACAGGGTACAGCAATCAGCCCCAGCATTTT.

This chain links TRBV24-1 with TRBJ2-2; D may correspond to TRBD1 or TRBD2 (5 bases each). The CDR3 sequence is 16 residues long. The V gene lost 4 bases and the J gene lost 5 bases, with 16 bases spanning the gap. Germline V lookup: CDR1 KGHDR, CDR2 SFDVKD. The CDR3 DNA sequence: TGTGCCACCAGTGAGTCTGGGGACCTTCGGACCGGGGAGCTGTTTTTT. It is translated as CATSESGDLRTGELFF.

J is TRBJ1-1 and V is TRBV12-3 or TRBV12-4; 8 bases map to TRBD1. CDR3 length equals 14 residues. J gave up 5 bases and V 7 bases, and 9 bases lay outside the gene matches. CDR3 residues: CASTLTGVETEAFF. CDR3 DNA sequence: TGTGCCAGCACTTTGACAGGGGTGGAGACTGAAGCTTTCTTT.

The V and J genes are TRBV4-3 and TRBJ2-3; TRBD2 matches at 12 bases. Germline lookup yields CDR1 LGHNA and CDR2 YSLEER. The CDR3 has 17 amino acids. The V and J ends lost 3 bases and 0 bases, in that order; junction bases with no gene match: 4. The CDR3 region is CASSQTSGSWSTDTQYF. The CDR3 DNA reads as TGCGCCAGCAGCCAGACTAGCGGGAGCTGGAGCACAGATACGCAGTATTTT.

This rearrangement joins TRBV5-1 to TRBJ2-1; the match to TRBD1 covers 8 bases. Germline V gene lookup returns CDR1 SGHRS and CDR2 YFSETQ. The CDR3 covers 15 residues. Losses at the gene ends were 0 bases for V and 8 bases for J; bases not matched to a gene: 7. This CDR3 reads CASSLAQTGEDEQFF. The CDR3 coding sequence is TGCGCCAGCAGCTTGGCGCAGACAGGGGAGGATGAGCAGTTCTTC.

CDR3 in DNA: TGTGCCAGCAGTTACTTCGGTTACGGTGAAGCTTTCTTT. It specifies CASSYFGYGEAFF. The chain combines TRBV6-5 with TRBJ1-1; D gene unclear. The V end lost 1 base, the J end lost 7 bases, and 10 bases lay between the germline ends. The length of the CDR3 is 13 residues. Germline lookup yields CDR1 MNHEY and CDR2 SVGAGI.

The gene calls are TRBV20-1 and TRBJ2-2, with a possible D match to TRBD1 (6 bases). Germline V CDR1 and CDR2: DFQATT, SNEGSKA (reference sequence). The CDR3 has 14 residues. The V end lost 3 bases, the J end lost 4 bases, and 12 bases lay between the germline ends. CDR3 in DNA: TGCAGTGCTAGTCATACAGGGAGCACCGGGGAGCTGTTTTTT. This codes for CSASHTGSTGELFF.

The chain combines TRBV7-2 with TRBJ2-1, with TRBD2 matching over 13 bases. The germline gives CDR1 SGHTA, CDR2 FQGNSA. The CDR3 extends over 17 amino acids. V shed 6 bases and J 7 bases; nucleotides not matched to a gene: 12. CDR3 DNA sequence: TGTGCCAGCAGTTTTAAGAGACTAGCGGGGGGTATAAATGAGCAGTTCTTC. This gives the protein CASSFKRLAGGINEQFF. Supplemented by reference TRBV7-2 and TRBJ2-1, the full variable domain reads GAGVSQSPSNKVTEKGKDVELRCDPISGHTALYWYRQSLGQGLEFLIYFQGNSAPDKSGLPSDRFSAERTGGSVSTLTIQRTQQEDSAVYLCASSFKRLAGGINEQFFGPGTRLTVL.

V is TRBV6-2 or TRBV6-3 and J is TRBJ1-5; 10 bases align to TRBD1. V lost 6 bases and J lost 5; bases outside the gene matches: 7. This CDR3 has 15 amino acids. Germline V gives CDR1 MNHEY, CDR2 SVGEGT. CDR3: CASSSAGTGDQPQHF. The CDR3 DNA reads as TGTGCCAGCAGCTCTGCCGGGACAGGGGATCAGCCCCAGCATTTT.

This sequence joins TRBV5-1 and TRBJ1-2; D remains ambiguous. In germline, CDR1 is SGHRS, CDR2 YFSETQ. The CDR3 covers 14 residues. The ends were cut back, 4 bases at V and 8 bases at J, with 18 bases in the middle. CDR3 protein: CASSPPFGATGYTF. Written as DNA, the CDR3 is TGCGCCAGCAGCCCGCCTTTTGGCGCTACGGGCTACACCTTC.

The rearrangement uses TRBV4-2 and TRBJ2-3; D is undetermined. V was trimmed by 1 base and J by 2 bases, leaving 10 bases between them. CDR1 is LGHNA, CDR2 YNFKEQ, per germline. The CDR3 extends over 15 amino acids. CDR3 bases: TGTGCCAGCAGCCAAGGAAACACGTTCACAGATACGCAGTATTTT. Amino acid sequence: CASSQGNTFTDTQYF.

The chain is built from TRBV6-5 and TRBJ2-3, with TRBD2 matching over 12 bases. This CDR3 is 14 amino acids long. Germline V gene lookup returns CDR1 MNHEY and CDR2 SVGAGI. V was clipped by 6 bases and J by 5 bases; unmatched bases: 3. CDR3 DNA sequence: TGTGCCAGCAGGACTAGCGGGAGAAGAGATACGCAGTATTTT. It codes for CASRTSGRRDTQYF.

CDR3 sequence reads: CASSVGSGTYEQYF. CDR3 bases: TGTGCCAGCAGCGTAGGGTCCGGGACCTACGAGCAGTACTTC. The rearrangement joins TRBV9 to TRBJ2-7, with D perhaps TRBD2 (5 bases). The V gene lost 0 bases and the J gene lost 2 bases, with 9 bases spanning the gap. CDR1 is SGDLS and CDR2 is YYNGEE in the germline V gene. There are 14 residues in the CDR3.

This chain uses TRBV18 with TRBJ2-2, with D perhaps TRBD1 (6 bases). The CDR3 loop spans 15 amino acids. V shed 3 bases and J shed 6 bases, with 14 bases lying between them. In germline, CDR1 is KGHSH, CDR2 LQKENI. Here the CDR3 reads CASSPPTGSPGELFF. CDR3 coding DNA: TGTGCCAGCTCACCTCCGACAGGATCCCCCGGGGAGCTGTTTTTT.

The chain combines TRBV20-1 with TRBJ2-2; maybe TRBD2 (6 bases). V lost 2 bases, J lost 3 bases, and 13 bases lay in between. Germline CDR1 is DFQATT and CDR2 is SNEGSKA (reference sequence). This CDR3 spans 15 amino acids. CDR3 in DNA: TGCAGTGCTAGACCACGGAGCGGGTACACCGGGGAGCTGTTTTTT. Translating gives CSARPRSGYTGELFF.

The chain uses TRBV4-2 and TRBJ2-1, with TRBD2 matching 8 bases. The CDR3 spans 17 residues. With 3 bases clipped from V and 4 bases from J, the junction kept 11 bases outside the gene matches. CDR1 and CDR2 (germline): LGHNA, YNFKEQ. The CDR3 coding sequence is TGTGCCAGCAGCCACGTAACGTCGGGACTAGTATACAATGAGCAGTTCTTC. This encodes CASSHVTSGLVYNEQFF.

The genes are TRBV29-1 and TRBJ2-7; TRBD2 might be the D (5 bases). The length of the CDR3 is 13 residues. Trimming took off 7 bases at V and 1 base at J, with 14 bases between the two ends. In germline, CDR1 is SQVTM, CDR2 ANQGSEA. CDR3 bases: TGCAGCGCCAGCCGAGGGTCGTCCTACGAGCAGTACTTC. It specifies CSASRGSSYEQYF.

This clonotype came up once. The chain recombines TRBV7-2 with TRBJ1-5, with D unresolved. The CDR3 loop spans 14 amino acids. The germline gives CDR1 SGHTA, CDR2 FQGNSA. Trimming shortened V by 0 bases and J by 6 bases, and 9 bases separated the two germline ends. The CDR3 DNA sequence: TGTGCCAGCAGCTTAGCGTCGGGTGGTCAGCCCCAGCATTTT. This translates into CASSLASGGQPQHF.